Below are 8 T cell receptor beta chains sequenced from a single sample in a study of T cell responses to AZD1222 COVID-19 vaccine. The assay was immunoSEQ multiplex PCR, and TCRdb's table has in-frame clones only and misses some. Counted here are about 73,000 clones, roughly 89% occurring once; the ten biggest clones make up 9.3%. The sample here was peripheral blood, taken 28 days after the second AZD1222 dose. The source is an adult who received the AZD1222 COVID-19 vaccine.

CDR3 sequence reads: CASTPGRGETQYF. The CDR3 DNA reads as TGTGCCAGCACCCCTGGGAGGGGAGAGACCCAGTACTTC. The gene calls are TRBV5-4 and TRBJ2-5, with TRBD2 matching over 7 bases. The junction had 6 bases not matched to a gene; V was cut back by 6 bases and J by 4 bases. CDR1 is SGHNT and CDR2 is YYREEE in the germline V gene (reference sequence). The CDR3 is 13 residues long.

V is TRBV7-5 and J is TRBJ2-2. TRBV7-5 is a pseudogene segment. This CDR3 comprises 15 residues. The CDR3 spells CARSPRGVDTGELFF. The CDR3 DNA reads TGTGCCAGAAGTCCACGGGGCGTGGACACCGGGGAGCTGTTTTTT.

The J gene is TRBJ1-4, the V gene TRBV18; D might be TRBD1 (5 bases). The CDR3 totals 14 residues. Germline CDR1 reads KGHSH; CDR2 reads LQKENI. Trimming removed 9 bases at V and 3 bases at J, with 14 bases between. Here the CDR3 reads CASNRGSSNEKLFF. CDR3 bases: TGTGCCAGTAACCGGGGCAGTTCTAATGAAAAACTGTTTTTT. The full variable domain, its missing parts supplied by reference TRBV18 and TRBJ1-4, is NAGVMQNPRHLVRRRGQEARLRCSPMKGHSHVYWYRQLPEEGLKFMVYLQKENIIDESGMPKERFSAEFPKEGPSILRIQQVVRGDSAAYFCASNRGSSNEKLFFGSGTQLSVL.

V is TRBV5-4 and J is TRBJ2-5; 7 positions agree with TRBD2. Germline CDR1 and CDR2: SGHNT and YYREEE (reference sequence). The V and J ends lost 2 bases and 1 base, in that order; junction bases with no gene match: 5. The CDR3 extends over 15 amino acids. CDR3 nucleotides: TGTGCCAGCAGCTTTGGGGGAGGGATCCAAGAGACCCAGTACTTC. Protein product: CASSFGGGIQETQYF.

This clone occurred a few times. J is TRBJ1-2 and V is TRBV6-5; D may be TRBD1 (6 bases). V was cut by 4 bases and J by 6 bases, with 12 bases left in between. This CDR3 has 13 amino acids. Germline CDR1 is MNHEY and CDR2 is SVGAGI. In nucleotides, the CDR3 is TGTGCCAGCAGTTCTCAGGGGCGAGATGGCTACACCTTC. Translated: CASSSQGRDGYTF.

This clone has only one observation. The chain couples TRBV7-6 to TRBJ2-3; possible D gene TRBD1, 6 bases. V lost 0 bases and J 1 base, leaving 8 bases between the germline ends. The length of the CDR3 is 15 residues. Germline lookup yields CDR1 SGHVS and CDR2 FNYEAQ. The chain's CDR3 is CASSLAGGRTDTQYF. DNA for the CDR3: TGTGCCAGCAGCTTAGCAGGGGGTCGCACAGATACGCAGTATTTT.

V usage is TRBV11-3 and J usage is TRBJ2-4; D gene uncertain. Germline-derived CDR1 and CDR2 are SGHNT and YENEEA. CDR3 length: 18 residues. V was trimmed by 8 bases and J by 8 bases, leaving 31 bases between them. The CDR3 region is CASSTPLAANSPSDIQYF. The CDR3, as DNA: TGTGCCAGCTCAACCCCCCTGGCCGCTAATTCCCCGTCGGACATTCAGTACTTC.

CDR3: CASSLPPGTTGELFF. CDR3 bases: TGTGCCAGCAGCTTACCCCCCGGGACCACCGGGGAGCTGTTTTTT. The chain joins TRBV7-9 to TRBJ2-2; D possibly uses TRBD1 or TRBD2 (5 bases each). The CDR3 totals 15 residues. Germline V gene sequence: CDR1 SEHNR, CDR2 FQNEAQ (reference sequence). Trimming took off 2 bases at V and 4 bases at J, with 11 bases between the two ends.